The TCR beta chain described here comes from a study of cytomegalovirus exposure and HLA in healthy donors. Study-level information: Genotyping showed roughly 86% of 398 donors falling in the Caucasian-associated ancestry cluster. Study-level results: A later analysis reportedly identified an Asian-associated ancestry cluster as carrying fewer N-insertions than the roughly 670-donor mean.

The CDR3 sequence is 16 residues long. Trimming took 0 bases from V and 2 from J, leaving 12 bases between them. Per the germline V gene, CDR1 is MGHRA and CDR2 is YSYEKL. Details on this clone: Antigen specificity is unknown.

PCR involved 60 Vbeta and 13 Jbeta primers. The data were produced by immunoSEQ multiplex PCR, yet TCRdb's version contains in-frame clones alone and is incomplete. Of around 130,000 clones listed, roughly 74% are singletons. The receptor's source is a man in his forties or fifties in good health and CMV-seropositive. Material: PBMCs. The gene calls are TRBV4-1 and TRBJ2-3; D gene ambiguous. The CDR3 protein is CASSQESSRDTDTQYF. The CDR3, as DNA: TGCGCCAGCAGCCAAGAGTCCTCTCGAGACACAGATACGCAGTATTTT.